Below, 11 T cell receptor beta chains from the same sample are listed, as sequenced in a study of T cell changes during pregnancy in multiple sclerosis. This table comes from immunoSEQ multiplex PCR, and its TCRdb copy is limited to in-frame clones, with some not included. The sample contains 70,000 to 90,000 clones, 90% to 95% of which appear only once. The sequences come from peripheral blood, collected in the first trimester of pregnancy. The receptor set was obtained from a female donor with multiple sclerosis, enrolled in a pregnancy study.

The CDR3 coding sequence is TGTGCCAGCAGTAGACAGGGTTTCAATTCACCCCTCCACTTT. Translating it yields CASSRQGFNSPLHF. The rearrangement joins TRBV6-1 to TRBJ1-6; 7 positions agree with TRBD1. With 5 bases clipped from V and 7 bases from J, the junction kept 5 bases outside the gene matches. Germline V CDR1 and CDR2: MNHNS, SASEGT. The CDR3 has 14 residues.

The chain uses TRBV1 and TRBJ2-2; the table's D call, TRBD1, was not checked against the DNA. TRBV1 is recorded as a pseudogene. The CDR3 length is 14 residues. The CDR3 spells CTSSPKTGAGELFF. CDR3 DNA: TGCACCAGCAGCCCAAAGACAGGGGCCGGGGAGCTGTTTTTT.

This clone was detected once. The chain has TRBV13 and TRBJ2-3; 15 bases line up with TRBD2. The CDR3 consists of 17 residues. Germline CDR1 PRHDT, CDR2 FYEKMQ (reference sequence). The ends lost 4 bases at V and 4 bases at J; junction bases unmatched: 6. CDR3 region: CASSSRTSGRASDTQYF. DNA of the CDR3: TGTGCCAGCAGCTCTAGGACTAGCGGGAGGGCCTCAGATACGCAGTATTTT.

This sequence joins TRBV6-6 and TRBJ1-5; 7 positions match TRBD1. V shed 6 bases and J 1 base; nucleotides not matched to a gene: 3. CDR1 and CDR2 from the germline V gene are MNHNY and SVGAGI (reference sequence). The CDR3 extends over 14 amino acids. The CDR3 bases are TGTGCCAGCAGCCAGACAGGGAGCAATCAGCCCCAGCATTTT. This translates into CASSQTGSNQPQHF.

The J gene is TRBJ2-5, the V gene TRBV13; TRBD2 aligns across 14 bases. CDR1 PRHDT and CDR2 FYEKMQ come from the germline V gene (reference sequence). The CDR3 runs to 18 residues. Trimming at V came to 5 bases and at J to 4 bases, leaving 12 bases not matched to a gene. The CDR3 region is CASSELPTSGGAGETQYF. In DNA form, the CDR3 reads TGTGCCAGCAGCGAACTCCCGACTAGCGGGGGGGCGGGAGAGACCCAGTACTTC.

This clone was seen once. This chain uses TRBV7-6 with TRBJ1-1; the match to TRBD1 covers 9 bases. Germline-derived CDR1 and CDR2 are SGHVS and FNYEAQ. V lost 10 bases, J lost 2 bases, and 11 bases stayed unmatched. This CDR3 spans 15 amino acids. This CDR3 reads CATNGQGSFNTEAFF. In nucleotides, the CDR3 is TGTGCCACTAACGGACAGGGGTCTTTTAACACTGAAGCTTTCTTT.

The rearrangement links TRBV7-6 to TRBJ2-1, with TRBD2 matching 7 bases. The CDR3 sequence is 14 residues long. Unmatched junction bases numbered 5, after V lost 2 bases and J lost 7 bases. Looked up from germline, CDR1 is SGHVS and CDR2 is FNYEAQ. CDR3 protein: CASSLRASGNEQFF. CDR3 nucleotide sequence: TGTGCCAGCAGCTTAAGGGCTAGCGGAAATGAGCAGTTCTTC.

The gene calls are TRBV2 and TRBJ2-7, with a possible D match to TRBD1 (6 bases). Deletions cut 5 bases from V and 2 bases from J, with 7 bases between. The CDR3 covers 12 residues. Germline V gives CDR1 SNHLY, CDR2 FYNNEI. The CDR3 region is CASSRQAYEQYF. CDR3 DNA: TGTGCCAGCAGTCGACAGGCCTACGAGCAGTACTTC.

V gene TRBV7-2 combines with J gene TRBJ1-2; TRBD1 might be the D (6 bases). The CDR3 sequence is 14 residues long. The V gene lost 4 bases and the J gene lost 8 bases, with 17 bases spanning the gap. From germline, CDR1 is SGHTA and CDR2 FQGNSA. The CDR3: CASSSLTGLGGYTF. In DNA form, the CDR3 reads TGTGCCAGCAGCTCCTTGACAGGCCTGGGGGGCTACACCTTC.

The CDR3 is CASSSNLREAFF. Written as DNA, the CDR3 is TGTGCCAGCAGTTCAAATCTACGGGAAGCTTTCTTT. V gene TRBV28 combines with J gene TRBJ1-1; D is unclear. Looked up from germline, CDR1 is MDHEN and CDR2 is SYDVKM. CDR3 length: 12 amino acids. Trimming took 4 bases from V and 8 from J, leaving 11 bases between them. The full variable domain, with the rest looked up from reference TRBV28 and TRBJ1-1, is DVKVTQSSRYLVKRTGEKVFLECVQDMDHENMFWYRQDPGLGLRLIYFSYDVKMKEKGDIPEGYSVSREKKERFSLILESASTNQTSMYLCASSSNLREAFFGQGTRLTVV.

The rearrangement joins TRBV25-1 to TRBJ1-1; TRBD1 is a possible D gene (5 bases). With 1 base removed from V and 4 bases from J, the gap between germline ends came to 16 bases. There are 16 residues in the CDR3. Per germline, CDR1 MGHDK and CDR2 SYGVNS. For the CDR3, the DNA is TGTGCCAGCAGTGAATTGGGTGGCAGGGTCGCCACTGAAGCTTTCTTT. As protein: CASSELGGRVATEAFF.